This T cell receptor beta chain appears in the sequencing data of a study of prognosis after radiotherapy for stage I lung cancer. Study-level background: Enrollment began in 2018 and ended in 2019; the enrolled patients had stage I non-small cell lung cancer. Every patient with non-small cell lung cancer was judged medically inoperable.

Genomic DNA served as the source from which two-round multiplex PCR generated TCR beta CDR3 amplicons. First-round PCR employed TRBV- and TRBJ-specific primers for each gene. Each CDR3 protein is one row after TCRdb ran MiXCR on the multiplex PCR reads. The sample holds just under 20,000 distinct CDR3 sequences, roughly a quarter seen once. Trimming cost V 4 bases and J 2 bases; bases outside gene matches: 6. This CDR3 is built from 15 residues. Comment on this clonotype: A far larger clone is off by one base, so a read error is likely. This CDR3 fails to terminate in the conserved phenylalanine or tryptophan, so it likely reflects a read error.

The source material was PBMCs, sampled before or after stereotactic body radiation therapy (not recorded which). The gene calls are TRBV12-3 or TRBV12-4 and TRBJ2-3, with 7 bases identical to TRBD2. This clonotype originated in a donor over 45 with non-small cell lung cancer. The CDR3 region is CASSYGGTNTDTQYL. The CDR3 DNA sequence: TGTGCCAGCAGTTACGGCGGGACTAACACAGATACGCAGTATTTA.